This TCR beta chain emerged from a study of T cells in Graves' hyperthyroidism and ophthalmopathy. It was uncontrolled infection, other autoimmune disease, pregnancy or lactation that excluded patients. There are 11 residues in the CDR3. The V gene lost 4 bases and the J gene lost 9 bases, with 10 bases spanning the gap. The germline CDR1 and CDR2 sequences are SNHLY and FYNNEI. Amplification of TCR beta CDR3 regions was performed using RNA transcripts as template. First-round RT-PCR of the TCR CDR3 relied on the HTBI primer set. TCRdb analysed the multiplex PCR reads with MiXCR anew, one entry per CDR3 protein. The sample holds some 420,000 distinct CDR3 sequences, around 15% seen once.

The sequenced sample consisted of blood. The chain combines TRBV2 with TRBJ2-7; a possible D gene is TRBD2 (6 bases). This TCR came from a young woman with Graves' hyperthyroidism. The CDR3 region has the DNA TGTGCCAGCAGTGTGGAGACTAGGCAGTACTTC. This sequence encodes CASSVETRQYF.